The sequence of this TCR beta chain was determined in a study of tumor-infiltrating lymphocytes in primary liver carcinoma. Study overall: Enrolled patients were male and female, aged 30 to 69 years. Study-level points and caveats: Representation across all five tumor regions was limited to only about 7-24% of top clones.

Trimming took off 6 bases at V and 1 base at J, with 16 bases between the two ends. This CDR3 is 15 amino acids long. Total RNA amounting to about 520 ng was the source from which TCR beta cDNA was made with a constant-region primer. Construction of TCR beta libraries relied on three successive nested multiplex PCR rounds employing slightly modified ARM-PCR. The first two PCR rounds used TRBV1-TRBV30 primers with a Cbeta primer, nine to eleven cycles each. TCRdb re-called the multiplex PCR reads with MiXCR, one entry per CDR3 protein. The table includes 120,000 or so distinct CDR3 sequences, around 62% detected once. Co-extraction of RNA and DNA was performed on 20-30 mg of unsorted bulk tissue. Remarks on this clonotype: Antigen specificity is unknown. A read error may be the cause here, since a much bigger clone is one base away.

Source material: liver tumor tissue from sampling region 1. Subset in this sample: tumor region T1, superior pole. The clonotype was recovered from a woman between 55 and 75 years old with primary liver carcinoma and hepatitis B virus infection. The chain employs TRBV12-3 or TRBV12-4 and TRBJ2-7, with D perhaps TRBD2 (5 bases). CDR3 nucleotides: TGTGCCAGCAGCCCTGTCAGCTGGAGGTCCTACGAGCAGTACTTC. It specifies CASSPVSWRSYEQYF.